Sequencing of this TCR beta chain was carried out in a study of T cell repertoires in cytomegalovirus infection. Overall study context: Public signatures in TCR beta pointed to CMV infection and matching HLA type. The study, taken as a whole, reports: Identification of carriers of CMV plus the relevant HLA was achieved through cumulative public TCR beta family frequency. CMV-specific TCR beta clonotypes restricted by HLA-C were the ones dominating the ex vivo response.

TCRdb called the reads again in MiXCR, with one record for every CDR3 protein. The data hold roughly 720,000 distinct CDR3 sequences, with 35% observed a single time. With respect to this clonotype: Its antigen is currently unknown.

Trimming removed 3 bases from V and 0 bases from J; junction bases left unmatched: 6. The length of the CDR3 is 16 residues. Germline assignment: CDR1 SGHDT and CDR2 YYEEEE. The V and J genes are TRBV5-6 and TRBJ2-5; 9 nucleotides align to TRBD1. The sequence derives from a human donor in good health (CMV status not recorded). Some clones in this sample may be carry-over from other donors' samples. The sample was PBMCs. The CDR3 bases are TGTGCCAGCAGCTATGGGGACAGGGCCTACCAAGAGACCCAGTACTTC. Protein: CASSYGDRAYQETQYF.